The 25 T cell receptor beta chains given below trace back to one sample, sequenced in a study of Graves' ophthalmopathy and Graves' hyperthyroidism. RNA transcripts served as template for amplifying TCR beta CDR3 sequences. HTBI primers were used in a first-round RT-PCR, which preceded a second-round multiplex PCR. Using its own MiXCR run on the multiplex PCR reads, TCRdb lists one record per CDR3 protein. This table has 200,000 to 300,000 distinct CDR3 sequences, 45% appearing once. The sample taken for sequencing was peripheral blood. The receptor source for this set is an adult man with Graves' ophthalmopathy.

This clonotype was found once. The chain combines TRBV7-2 with TRBJ2-7; D might be TRBD2 (5 bases). V shed 5 bases and J shed 1 base, with 15 bases lying between them. This CDR3 region has 15 residues. The germline CDR1 and CDR2 sequences are SGHTA and FQGNSA. CDR3 residues: CASSPGPGVSYEQYF. CDR3 DNA sequence: TGTGCCAGCAGCCCCGGTCCCGGGGTTTCCTACGAGCAGTACTTC.

The rearrangement uses TRBV10-3 and TRBJ2-7; 8 bases agree with TRBD1. The CDR3 runs to 13 residues. Germline CDR1 reads ENHRY; CDR2 reads SYGVKD. V gave up 5 bases and J gave up 5 bases; unmatched junction bases: 5. The DNA of the CDR3 is TGTGCCATCAGTCCTGACAGGGGAAACGAGCAGTACTTC. This sequence encodes CAISPDRGNEQYF.

This clonotype was seen ten or more times. The chain combines TRBV7-2 with TRBJ1-2; 8 bases align to TRBD1. CDR1 and CDR2 from the germline V gene are SGHTA and FQGNSA. V lost 1 base to trimming and J lost 2 bases; unmatched junction nucleotides: 0. This CDR3 contains 14 residues. In DNA form, the CDR3 reads TGTGCCAGCAGCTTAGACAGGGGGAACTATGGCTACACCTTC. Residues: CASSLDRGNYGYTF.

The rearrangement links TRBV12-3 or TRBV12-4 to TRBJ1-1; possibly TRBD1 for D (5 bases). The CDR3 loop spans 13 amino acids. Trimming took 5 bases from V and 4 from J, leaving 11 bases between them. The CDR3 coding sequence is TGTGCCAGCAGTGTACAGGTGAGCACTGAAGCTTTCTTT. This gives the protein CASSVQVSTEAFF.

This clonotype was picked up a small number of times. The CDR3 sequence: CASIDREGSGEAFF. DNA of the CDR3: TGTGCCAGCATTGACAGGGAGGGGAGTGGTGAAGCTTTCTTT. The chain employs TRBV5-8 and TRBJ1-1; TRBD1 aligns across 7 bases. Germline CDR1 SGHTS, CDR2 YDEGEE. CDR3 length: 14 residues. The V gene end was trimmed by 6 bases and the J gene end by 7 bases; junction bases not matched to a gene: 12. The whole variable domain, filled in from reference TRBV5-8 and TRBJ1-1, reads EAGVTQSPTHLIKTRGQQATLRCSPISGHTSVYWYQQALGLGLQFLLWYDEGEERNRGNFPPRFSGRQFPNYSSELNVNALELEDSALYLCASIDREGSGEAFFGQGTRLTVV.

This sequence joins TRBV10-2 and TRBJ2-7; TRBD1 agrees at 10 bases. The length of the CDR3 is 14 residues. Germline V gives CDR1 WSHSY, CDR2 SAAADI. V gave up 6 bases and J gave up 6 bases; unmatched junction bases: 8. CDR3 protein: CASRVRRTGGEQYF. In DNA, the CDR3 is TGCGCCAGCAGGGTGCGACGGACAGGGGGCGAGCAGTACTTC.

This sequence joins TRBV9 and TRBJ2-5; maybe TRBD2 (5 bases). The germline gives CDR1 SGDLS, CDR2 YYNGEE. This CDR3 is 14 amino acids long. Trimming removed 4 bases from V and 2 bases from J, with 12 bases in between. CDR3 DNA sequence: TGTGCCAGCAGCTTGACCCCGGGACAAGAGACCCAGTACTTC. Translation gives CASSLTPGQETQYF.

There are a few counts of this clonotype. The chain is built from TRBV2 and TRBJ2-5, with a possible D match to TRBD1 (6 bases). The length of the CDR3 is 13 residues. The V gene's germline CDR1 is SNHLY and CDR2 FYNNEI. Between the trimmed V and J ends, which lost 8 bases and 0 bases, there was a span of 10 bases. For the CDR3, the DNA is TGTGCCAGCCTGGGGGCCAACCAAGAGACCCAGTACTTC. Encoded protein: CASLGANQETQYF.

As for this clonotype: Relative to the germline gene, one junction end is altered; a read error may explain this. The chain couples TRBV7-9 to TRBJ1-4, with 11 bases lining up with TRBD1. CDR3 length: 14 residues. CDR1 is SEHNR and CDR2 is FQNEAQ in the germline V gene (reference sequence). DNA for the CDR3: TGTGCCAGCAGCCGGACAGGGGGCTTTGAAGAACTGTTTTTT. Protein: CASSRTGGFEELFF.

This clonotype has a handful of counts. The chain joins TRBV9 to TRBJ1-2; a possible D gene is TRBD1 (5 bases). Germline CDR1 and CDR2: SGDLS and YYNGEE. V was trimmed by 6 bases and J by 7 bases, leaving 13 bases between them. The CDR3 sequence is 12 residues long. The CDR3 DNA reads TGTGCCAGCACTCTGCAGGGCGGTGGCTACACCTTC. Its protein is CASTLQGGGYTF.

The genes are TRBV6-1 and TRBJ1-2; D not certain. Germline CDR1 MNHNS, CDR2 SASEGT. The germline V and J ends were trimmed by 3 bases and 2 bases, with 13 bases remaining between them. This CDR3 has 15 residues. CDR3 in DNA: TGTGCCAGCAGTGACCCGGGAATATCAAACTATGGCTACACCTTC. Protein: CASSDPGISNYGYTF.

This rearrangement joins TRBV20-1 to TRBJ2-7; TRBD2 matches at 7 bases. This CDR3 contains 14 residues. With V trimmed by 0 bases and J by 3 bases, 5 bases remained unmatched. Per the germline V gene, CDR1 is DFQATT and CDR2 is SNEGSKA (reference sequence). This CDR3 is CSARDWGGGYEQYF. The CDR3, as DNA: TGCAGTGCTAGAGATTGGGGGGGAGGCTACGAGCAGTACTTC.

This clonotype was picked up a small number of times. The J gene is TRBJ2-7, the V gene TRBV2; 7 bases match TRBD2. This CDR3 comprises 14 residues. Germline V CDR1 and CDR2: SNHLY, FYNNEI. The V and J ends lost 7 bases and 3 bases, in that order; junction bases with no gene match: 9. CDR3 sequence reads: CASNPTSSYYEQYF. CDR3 in DNA: TGTGCCAGCAATCCGACTAGCTCCTACTACGAGCAGTACTTC.

This chain uses TRBV7-9 with TRBJ2-5; 14 bases agree with TRBD2. The CDR3 spans 16 residues. Trimming took 5 bases from V and 2 from J; bases not matched to a gene: 4. From germline, CDR1 is SEHNR and CDR2 FQNEAQ (reference sequence). This chain's CDR3 is CASSPRLAGGQETQYF. In DNA form, the CDR3 reads TGTGCCAGCAGCCCCCGACTAGCGGGGGGGCAAGAGACCCAGTACTTC.

The chain combines TRBV7-2 with TRBJ1-3; D ambiguous. Per germline, CDR1 SGHTA and CDR2 FQGNSA. Trimming removed 1 base at V and 3 bases at J, with 10 bases between. CDR3 length: 15 amino acids. The CDR3, as DNA: TGTGCCAGCAGCTTAGACCCTAGCATTGGAAACACCATATATTTT. It specifies CASSLDPSIGNTIYF.

This clonotype was detected a few times. This chain joins TRBV9 and TRBJ2-5, with TRBD1 matching 10 bases. J lost 5 bases, V lost 1 base, and 5 bases had no gene match. Germline CDR1 SGDLS, CDR2 YYNGEE. This CDR3 comprises 15 residues. The CDR3 DNA is TGTGCCAGCAGCGTATCGACAGGGGGCGTCGAGACCCAGTACTTC. This gives the protein CASSVSTGGVETQYF.

CDR3 bases: TGCGCCAGCAGCTTGGAGGGCCGGGGCTACACCTTC. Translated, it gives CASSLEGRGYTF. This chain connects TRBV5-1 to TRBJ1-2; no firm D call. The CDR3 runs 12 residues. Germline values: CDR1 SGHRS, CDR2 YFSETQ. The V and J ends lost 0 bases and 8 bases respectively, with 8 bases between them.

This clonotype has more than one count but fewer than ten. This rearrangement joins TRBV7-2 to TRBJ1-2; TRBD1 might be the D (5 bases). Trimming took 2 bases from V and 4 from J, leaving 20 bases between them. This CDR3 has 17 residues. The germline CDR1 and CDR2 sequences are SGHTA and FQGNSA. The DNA for the CDR3 is TGTGCCAGCAGCTTATTTGGGGCAGGAACCGGCGGCTATGGCTACACCTTC. This translates into CASSLFGAGTGGYGYTF.

In its sample, this clonotype was seen a few times. V gene TRBV14 combines with J gene TRBJ1-1; D gene uncertain. With 1 base removed from V and 10 bases from J, the gap between germline ends came to 10 bases. Germline V lookup: CDR1 SGHDN, CDR2 FVKESK. CDR3 length: 12 residues. The CDR3 here is CASSQGFSRAFF. CDR3 nucleotides: TGTGCCAGCAGCCAAGGGTTTTCGAGAGCTTTCTTT.

This clonotype was picked up a small number of times. Here the CDR3 reads CATSDLRTGGSSGNTIYF. CDR3 nucleotide sequence: TGTGCCACCAGTGATTTGCGGACAGGGGGAAGCTCTGGAAACACCATATATTTT. The chain combines TRBV24-1 with TRBJ1-3, with TRBD1 identical over 10 bases. V shed 0 bases, J shed 0 bases, and the junction held 4 bases outside the gene matches. Germline CDR1 reads KGHDR; CDR2 reads SFDVKD. The CDR3 runs 18 residues.

The V and J genes are TRBV3-1 and TRBJ1-5, with 7 bases fitting TRBD1. V lost 5 bases, J lost 4 bases, and 5 bases stayed unmatched. Germline V gene sequence: CDR1 LGHDT, CDR2 YNNKEL (reference sequence). The CDR3 has 14 amino acids. CDR3 loop: CASSYGTANQPQHF. CDR3 coding DNA: TGTGCCAGCAGCTATGGGACAGCAAATCAGCCCCAGCATTTT.

This clonotype has more than one count but fewer than ten. The V and J genes are TRBV24-1 and TRBJ2-5, with 8 bases matching TRBD1. The CDR3 contains 17 residues. The germline gives CDR1 KGHDR, CDR2 SFDVKD. J gave up 2 bases and V 4 bases, and 11 bases lay outside the gene matches. In nucleotides, the CDR3 is TGTGCCACCAGTGAACCCCGGACAGGGCTCGGTCAAGAGACCCAGTACTTC. Its protein product is CATSEPRTGLGQETQYF.

This clonotype has a handful of counts. The chain recombines TRBV7-9 with TRBJ1-6; a weak D match, TRBD1 (6 bases). With 10 bases removed from V and 0 bases from J, the gap between germline ends came to 16 bases. Germline V CDR1 and CDR2: SEHNR, FQNEAQ (reference sequence). This CDR3 has 16 residues. The CDR3 loop reads CATHPGGGSYNSPLHF. The DNA for the CDR3 is TGTGCCACCCATCCGGGGGGCGGCTCCTATAATTCACCCCTCCACTTT.

The CDR3 reads CATDRGKGYTF. Written as DNA, the CDR3 is TGTGCCACAGACAGGGGCAAAGGCTACACCTTC. The V gene is TRBV19, the J gene TRBJ1-2, with TRBD1 matching over 8 bases. V gave up 10 bases and J gave up 8 bases; unmatched junction bases: 6. Germline CDR1 reads LNHDA; CDR2 reads SQIVND (reference sequence). This CDR3 has 11 amino acids. Variable domain in full (rest from reference TRBV19 and TRBJ1-2): DGGITQSPKYLFRKEGQNVTLSCEQNLNHDAMYWYRQDPGQGLRLIYYSQIVNDFQKGDIAEGYSVSREKKESFPLTVTSAQKNPTAFYLCATDRGKGYTFGSGTRLTVV.

This clonotype came up a few times. The chain is built from TRBV9 and TRBJ1-2, with TRBD1 matching over 7 bases. The ends lost 2 bases at V and 7 bases at J; junction bases unmatched: 8. CDR1 is SGDLS and CDR2 is YYNGEE in the germline V gene. CDR3 size: 14 residues. The CDR3 DNA reads as TGTGCCAGCAGCGTCGACGACAGGGACGGTGGCTACACCTTC. This sequence encodes CASSVDDRDGGYTF. Filled out from reference TRBV9 and TRBJ1-2, the complete variable domain reads DSGVTQTPKHLITATGQRVTLRCSPRSGDLSVYWYQQSLDQGLQFLIQYYNGEERAKGNILERFSAQQFPDLHSELNLSSLELGDSALYFCASSVDDRDGGYTFGSGTRLTVV.